Listed below are T cell receptor beta chains from one sample, sequenced in a study of cytomegalovirus exposure and HLA in healthy donors. Clones were sequenced by immunoSEQ multiplex PCR, and TCRdb holds only the in-frame ones, with some missing. The sample yields roughly 150,000 clones, around 83% seen once. Sequenced sample: PBMCs. The receptors originated from a man aged 25-45 years in good health and CMV-seropositive. The CDR3 runs from the conserved cysteine through the conserved F or W. The order of the fields is D gene, J gene, clone size, V gene, CDR3 DNA, CDR3 protein. A D gene is named only where the DNA matches it firmly. Some rows have no size entry. The others give once, few or many, or a class for an expanded clone.

TRBD1 TRBJ2-1 - TRBV7-3 TGTGCCAGCAGCGCCAGGGCCCAAGGGACAGGGGTCCATGAGCAGTTCTTC CASSARAQGTGVHEQFF
TRBD1 TRBJ2-1 once TRBV11-2 TGTGCCAGCAGACAAACAGGGGATGAGCAGTTCTTC CASRQTGDEQFF
- TRBJ2-6 few TRBV5-1 TGCGCCAGCAGTCCGTTCTCTGGGGCCAACGTCCTGACTTTC CASSPFSGANVLTF
- TRBJ2-7 - TRBV19 TGTGCCAGTAGTATCCAAGGCTCCTCGCAGGTCTACGAGCAGTACTTC CASSIQGSSQVYEQYF
TRBD1 TRBJ2-7 - TRBV4-1 TGCGCCAGCAGCCAAGAGTCACGGACAGGGCTCTACGAGCAGTACTTC CASSQESRTGLYEQYF
- TRBJ1-2 - TRBV7-2 TGTGCCAGCAGCTTAGGCAGGACACCGTATGGCTACACCTTC CASSLGRTPYGYTF
TRBD2 TRBJ2-6 - TRBV4-2 TGTGCCAGCAGCCAAGGCCCCCTTACTAGCGGGTATTCCGGGGCCAACGTCCTGACTTTC CASSQGPLTSGYSGANVLTF
- TRBJ1-1 once TRBV7-9 TGTTCCAGCAGCTTAGACAGCTCTGAAGCTTTCTTT CSSSLDSSEAFF
TRBD1 TRBJ1-1 - TRBV29-1 TGCAGCGTCTTGCCAGGGGGGCCTGAAGCTTTCTTT CSVLPGGPEAFF
- TRBJ2-5 - TRBV13 TGTGCCAGCCGGGTAAGGAGCTTGAAGACCCAGTACTTC CASRVRSLKTQYF
- TRBJ2-5 - TRBV29-1 TGCAGCTTCCACGGGGGCCAAGAGACCCAGTACTTC CSFHGGQETQYF
- TRBJ2-6 few TRBV11-1 TGTGCCAGCAGCTCTAGCGAGGGCTCTGGGGCCAACGTCCTGACTTTC CASSSSEGSGANVLTF
- TRBJ2-5 once TRBV7-3 TGTGCCAGCAGCCGTGGTCCACTCCAAGAGACCCAGTACTTC CASSRGPLQETQYF
TRBD1 TRBJ1-4 - TRBV7-9 TGTTCCACAAACAGGGGTATTGGTGAAAAACTGTTTTTT CSTNRGIGEKLFF
TRBD1 TRBJ1-4 - TRBV6-1 TGTGCCAGCAGCCACAGGGGTAGCAAAAAACTGTTTTTT CASSHRGSKKLFF
TRBD2 TRBJ2-3 - TRBV7-2 TGTGCCAGCAGCTTAGAGCGGGAGGCTGATACGCAGTATTTT CASSLEREADTQYF
- TRBJ1-5 - TRBV28 TGTGCCAGCAGTTTTTACGGGAATCAGCCCCAGCATTTT CASSFYGNQPQHF
TRBD1 TRBJ2-6 - TRBV13 TGTGCCAGCAGCTTGGGGACAGGGGAATTTGGGGCCAACGTCCTGACTTTC CASSLGTGEFGANVLTF
- TRBJ1-3 - TRBV11-3 TGTGCCAGCACCGCCCCGACAGTTGGGGGAAACACCATATATTTT CASTAPTVGGNTIYF
- TRBJ2-1 once TRBV19 TGTGCCAGCAGAGGACAACTCAACTGGGGCAATGAGCAGTTCTTC CASRGQLNWGNEQFF
- TRBJ2-1 - TRBV10-2 TGCGCCAGCACCCTGACTCGGTACAATGAGCAGTTCTTC CASTLTRYNEQFF
TRBD1 TRBJ1-2 - TRBV7-9 TGTGCCAGCAGCCCGGCCGGGACAGTTTATGGCTACACCTTC CASSPAGTVYGYTF
- TRBJ2-5 - TRBV6-5 TGTGCCAGCAGTTACGACATCGAAGAGACCCAGTACTTC CASSYDIEETQYF
- TRBJ2-3 - TRBV7-9 TGTGCCAGCAGCTTAATCGGGGAGACTGGCACAGATACGCAGTATTTT CASSLIGETGTDTQYF
- TRBJ2-4 - TRBV21-1 TGTGCCAGCAGCGAGGGGGACAGGGCCCTAAAGGGCCCTAACATTCAGTACTTC CASSEGDRALKGPNIQYF
- TRBJ1-1 - TRBV6-5 TGTGCCAGCAGACCGGGACTCCTGAACACTGAAGCTTTCTTT CASRPGLLNTEAFF
- TRBJ1-1 - TRBV4-3 TGCGCCAGCAGCCAAGATCCTCTTCTTGAAGCTTTCTTT CASSQDPLLEAFF